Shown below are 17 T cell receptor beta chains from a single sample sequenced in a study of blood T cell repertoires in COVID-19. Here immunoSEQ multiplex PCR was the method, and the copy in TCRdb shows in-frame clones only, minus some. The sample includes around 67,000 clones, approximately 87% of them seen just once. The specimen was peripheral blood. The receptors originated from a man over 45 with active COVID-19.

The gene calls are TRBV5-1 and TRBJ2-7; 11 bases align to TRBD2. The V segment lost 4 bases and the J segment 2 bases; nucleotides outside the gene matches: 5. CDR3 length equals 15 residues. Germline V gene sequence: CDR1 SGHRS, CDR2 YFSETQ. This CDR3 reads CASSTTSGGPYEQYF. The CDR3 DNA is TGCGCCAGCAGCACCACTAGCGGGGGACCCTACGAGCAGTACTTC.

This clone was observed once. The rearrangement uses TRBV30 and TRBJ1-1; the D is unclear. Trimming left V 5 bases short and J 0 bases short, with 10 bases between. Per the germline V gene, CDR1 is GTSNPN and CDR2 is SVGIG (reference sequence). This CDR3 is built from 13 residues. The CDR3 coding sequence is TGTGCCTGGTGTACTTCTATGAACACTGAAGCTTTCTTT. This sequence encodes CAWCTSMNTEAFF.

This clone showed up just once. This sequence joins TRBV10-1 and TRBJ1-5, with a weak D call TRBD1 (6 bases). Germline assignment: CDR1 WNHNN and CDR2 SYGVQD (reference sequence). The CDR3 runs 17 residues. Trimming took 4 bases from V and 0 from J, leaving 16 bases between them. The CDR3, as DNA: TGCGCCAGCAGTGCTGGGGGCGAAGGGTATAGCAATCAGCCCCAGCATTTT. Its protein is CASSAGGEGYSNQPQHF.

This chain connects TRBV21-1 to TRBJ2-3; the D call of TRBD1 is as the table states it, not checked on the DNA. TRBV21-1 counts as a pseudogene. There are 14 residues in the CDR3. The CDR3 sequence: CASSTDRFTDTQYF. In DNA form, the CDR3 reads TGTGCCAGCAGCACTGACAGGTTCACAGATACGCAGTATTTT.

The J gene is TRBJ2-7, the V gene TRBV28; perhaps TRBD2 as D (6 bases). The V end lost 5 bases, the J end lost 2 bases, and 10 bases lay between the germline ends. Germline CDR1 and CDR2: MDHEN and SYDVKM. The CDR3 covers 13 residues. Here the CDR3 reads CASSGSGPYEQYF. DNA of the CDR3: TGTGCCAGCAGTGGTAGCGGACCCTACGAGCAGTACTTC.

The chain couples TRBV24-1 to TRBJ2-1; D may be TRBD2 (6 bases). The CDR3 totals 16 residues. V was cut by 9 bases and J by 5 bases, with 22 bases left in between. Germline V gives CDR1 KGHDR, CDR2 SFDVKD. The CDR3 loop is CATQSQLAGLDNEQFF. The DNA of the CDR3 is TGTGCCACCCAATCCCAACTAGCTGGGTTAGACAATGAGCAGTTCTTC.

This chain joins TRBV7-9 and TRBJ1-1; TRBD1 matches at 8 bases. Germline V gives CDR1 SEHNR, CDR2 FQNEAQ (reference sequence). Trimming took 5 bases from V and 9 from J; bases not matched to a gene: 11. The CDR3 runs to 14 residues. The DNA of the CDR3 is TGTGCCAGCAGCCTCGGGACAGGACTACTGAAAGCTTTCTTT. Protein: CASSLGTGLLKAFF.

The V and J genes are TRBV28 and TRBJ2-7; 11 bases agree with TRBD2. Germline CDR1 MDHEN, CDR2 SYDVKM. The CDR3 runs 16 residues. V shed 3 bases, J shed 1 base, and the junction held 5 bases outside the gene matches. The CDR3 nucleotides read TGTGCCAGCAGTTTTGTGATAGCGGGAGGGTCCTACGAGCAGTACTTC. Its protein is CASSFVIAGGSYEQYF.

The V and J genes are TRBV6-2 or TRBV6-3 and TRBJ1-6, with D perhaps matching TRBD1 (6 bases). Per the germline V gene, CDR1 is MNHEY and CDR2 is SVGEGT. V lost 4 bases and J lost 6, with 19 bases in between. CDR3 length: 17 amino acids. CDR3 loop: CASSLPGQIIFNSPLHF. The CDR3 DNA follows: TGTGCCAGCAGTTTGCCCGGACAGATCATATTTAATTCACCCCTCCACTTT.

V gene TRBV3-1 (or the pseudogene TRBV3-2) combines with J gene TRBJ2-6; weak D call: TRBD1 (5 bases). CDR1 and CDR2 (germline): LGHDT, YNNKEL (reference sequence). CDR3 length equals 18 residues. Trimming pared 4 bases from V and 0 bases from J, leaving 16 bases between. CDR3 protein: CASSPRGKTLSGANVLTF. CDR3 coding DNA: TGTGCCAGCAGCCCTAGGGGTAAAACGCTCTCTGGGGCCAACGTCCTGACTTTC.

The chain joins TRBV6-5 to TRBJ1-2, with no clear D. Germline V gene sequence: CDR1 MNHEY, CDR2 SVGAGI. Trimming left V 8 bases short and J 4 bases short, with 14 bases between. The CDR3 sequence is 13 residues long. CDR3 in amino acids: CASQGGRLYGYTF. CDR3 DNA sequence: TGTGCCAGCCAAGGAGGCAGGCTCTATGGCTACACCTTC.

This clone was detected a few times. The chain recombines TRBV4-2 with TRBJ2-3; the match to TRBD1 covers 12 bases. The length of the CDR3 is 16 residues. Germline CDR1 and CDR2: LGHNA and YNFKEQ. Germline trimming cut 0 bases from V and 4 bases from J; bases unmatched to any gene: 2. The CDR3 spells CASSQDGTGGADTQYF. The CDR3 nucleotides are TGTGCCAGCAGCCAAGATGGGACAGGGGGCGCAGATACGCAGTATTTT.

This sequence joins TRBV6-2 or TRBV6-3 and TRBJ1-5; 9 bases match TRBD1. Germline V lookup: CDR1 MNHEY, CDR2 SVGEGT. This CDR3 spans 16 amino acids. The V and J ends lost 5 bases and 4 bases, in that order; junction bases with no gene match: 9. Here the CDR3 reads CASSAVGQGPNQPQHF. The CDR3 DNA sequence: TGTGCCAGCAGTGCCGTGGGACAGGGCCCTAATCAGCCCCAGCATTTT.

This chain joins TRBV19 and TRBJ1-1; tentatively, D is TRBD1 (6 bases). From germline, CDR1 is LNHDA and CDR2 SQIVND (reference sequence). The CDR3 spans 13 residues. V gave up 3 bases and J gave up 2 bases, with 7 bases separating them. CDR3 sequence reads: CASSIRGNTEAFF. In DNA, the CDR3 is TGTGCCAGTAGTATCAGGGGAAACACTGAAGCTTTCTTT. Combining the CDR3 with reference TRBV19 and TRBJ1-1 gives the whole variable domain DGGITQSPKYLFRKEGQNVTLSCEQNLNHDAMYWYRQDPGQGLRLIYYSQIVNDFQKGDIAEGYSVSREKKESFPLTVTSAQKNPTAFYLCASSIRGNTEAFFGQGTRLTVV.

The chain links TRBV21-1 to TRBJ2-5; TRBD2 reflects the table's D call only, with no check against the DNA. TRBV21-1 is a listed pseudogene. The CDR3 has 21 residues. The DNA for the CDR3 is TGTGCCAGCACCCCACCCGGCCTAGCCGAGACTAGCGGCGCCCTCCAAGAGACCCAGTACTTC. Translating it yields CASTPPGLAETSGALQETQYF.

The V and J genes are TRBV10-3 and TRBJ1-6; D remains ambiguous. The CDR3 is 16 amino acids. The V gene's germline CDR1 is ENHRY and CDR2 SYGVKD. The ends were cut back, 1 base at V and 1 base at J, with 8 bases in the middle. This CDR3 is CAISEFGFSYNSPLHF. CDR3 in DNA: TGTGCCATCAGTGAGTTCGGTTTTTCCTATAATTCACCCCTCCACTTT.

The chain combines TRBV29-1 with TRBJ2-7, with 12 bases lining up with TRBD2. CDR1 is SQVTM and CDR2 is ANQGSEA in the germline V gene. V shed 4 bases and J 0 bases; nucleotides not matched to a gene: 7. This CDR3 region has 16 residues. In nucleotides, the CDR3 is TGCAGCGTTGTGGGGGGACTAGCGGGTCCCTCCTACGAGCAGTACTTC. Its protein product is CSVVGGLAGPSYEQYF.